The 28 T cell receptor beta chains below all came from one sample that was sequenced in a study of neurological immune-mediated disorders. TCRdb used MiXCR to reprocess the 5' RACE reads, holding one entry per CDR3 protein. The table lists over 75,000 distinct CDR3 sequences, 5% to 6.5% of them singletons. Documented time point: longitudinal time-point 2. The sequencing sample was made of PBMCs. Receptors originate from a woman aged 60-70 years with multiple sclerosis.

Turning to this clonotype: Given a much more abundant clone one base away, this may be a read error. This chain uses TRBV15 with TRBJ2-1; D gene unclear. This CDR3 is built from 16 residues. Germline values: CDR1 LNHNV, CDR2 YYDKDF (reference sequence). In DNA, the CDR3 is TGTGCCACCAGCAGAGATAAGGGAACACCAGACAATGATCAGTTCTTC. Translation: CATSRDKGTPDNDQFF.

In its sample, this clonotype was seen many times. This chain uses TRBV7-8 with TRBJ2-7; D is uncertain. Germline CDR1 reads SGHVS; CDR2 reads FQNEAQ. Trimming stripped 7 bases from V and 0 bases from J, with 10 bases between. The CDR3 totals 13 residues. CDR3 DNA: TGTGCCAGCAATACCGGCAACTCCTACGAGCAGTACTTC. It is translated as CASNTGNSYEQYF.

This clonotype has at least ten counts. V and J are TRBV5-1 and TRBJ2-1; TRBD1 or TRBD2 may be the D gene (7 bases each). Germline CDR1 and CDR2: SGHRS and YFSETQ. The CDR3 has 16 residues. Trimming stripped 5 bases from V and 0 bases from J, with 15 bases between. The CDR3 DNA reads as TGCGCCAGCAGTTTCAGGGAGGGGGCCTCCTACAATGAGCAGTTCTTC. This encodes CASSFREGASYNEQFF.

This clonotype was detected ten times or more. This chain uses TRBV3-1 with TRBJ2-7; D possibly uses TRBD1 or TRBD2 (6 bases each). V was shortened by 6 bases and J by 3 bases, with 15 bases between the two germline ends. The CDR3 length is 14 residues. Germline V gene lookup returns CDR1 LGHDT and CDR2 YNNKEL (reference sequence). The CDR3 bases are TGTGCCAGCAGGGCGGGACACGGGAACTACGAGCAGTACTTC. Translating gives CASRAGHGNYEQYF.

This clonotype has ten or more counts. J is TRBJ2-1 and V is TRBV6-5; 10 nucleotides line up with TRBD1. The germline gives CDR1 MNHEY, CDR2 SVGAGI. CDR3 length: 15 amino acids. The J segment lost 9 bases and the V segment lost 5 bases, leaving 10 bases of the junction unmatched. This CDR3 reads CASSETGTGAFEQFF. CDR3 sequence (DNA): TGTGCCAGCAGTGAAACCGGGACAGGGGCCTTTGAGCAGTTCTTC.

This clonotype was seen at least ten times. The chain has TRBV11-2 and TRBJ2-5; the match to TRBD1 covers 9 bases. Germline V CDR1 and CDR2: SGHAT, FQNNGV. The ends lost 5 bases at V and 4 bases at J; junction bases unmatched: 8. The CDR3 consists of 15 residues. The CDR3 DNA follows: TGTGCCAGCAGCCATTTGACAGGGGGTGGAGAGACCCAGTACTTC. This codes for CASSHLTGGGETQYF.

This clonotype has ten or more counts. The rearrangement links TRBV20-1 to TRBJ1-6; possibly TRBD1 for D (5 bases). V was pared by 2 bases and J by 5 bases, with 7 bases between. Germline V gives CDR1 DFQATT, CDR2 SNEGSKA (reference sequence). The CDR3 is 13 residues long. In DNA, the CDR3 is TGCAGTGCTAGACAGGGTCATAATTCACCCCTCCACTTT. Amino acid sequence: CSARQGHNSPLHF.

This clonotype was counted only a few times. This chain joins TRBV15 and TRBJ2-1; perhaps TRBD1 as D (6 bases). CDR1 is LNHNV, CDR2 YYDKDF, per germline (reference sequence). This CDR3 has 15 residues. Between the trimmed V and J ends, which lost 7 bases and 0 bases, there was a span of 13 bases. Written as DNA, the CDR3 is TGTGCCACCATTGGAAGGGGGTCCTCCTACAATGAGCAGTTCTTC. It translates to CATIGRGSSYNEQFF.

This clonotype was detected ten times or more. This chain uses TRBV12-3 or TRBV12-4 with TRBJ1-2, with 9 bases lining up with TRBD1. The CDR3 is 13 residues long. Germline trimming cut 1 base from V and 14 bases from J; bases unmatched to any gene: 8. The CDR3 sequence is CASSLDRGPEGTF. CDR3 coding DNA: TGTGCCAGCAGTTTAGACAGGGGGCCGGAGGGAACCTTC.

The table lists this clonotype with many counts. This chain uses TRBV4-2 with TRBJ1-2, with 7 bases fitting TRBD1. V lost 4 bases and J lost 2; bases outside the gene matches: 1. Germline V gene lookup returns CDR1 LGHNA and CDR2 YNFKEQ. There are 13 residues in the CDR3. CDR3 in amino acids: CASSPQGNYGYTF. CDR3 DNA sequence: TGTGCCAGCAGCCCACAGGGGAACTATGGCTACACCTTC.

This clonotype is medium-sized within its sample. The chain carries TRBV15 and TRBJ1-1, with unresolved D. Germline V CDR1 and CDR2: LNHNV, YYDKDF (reference sequence). The CDR3 length is 13 residues. Trimming shortened V by 1 base and J by 3 bases, and 6 bases separated the two germline ends. CDR3 nucleotides: TGTGCCACCAGCAGAGCTTCGGACACTGAAGCTTTCTTT. It is translated as CATSRASDTEAFF.

This clonotype was seen ten or more times. The chain uses TRBV7-9 and TRBJ2-7; D gene ambiguous. The CDR3 loop spans 11 amino acids. CDR1 and CDR2 from the germline V gene are SEHNR and FQNEAQ (reference sequence). Trimming took 5 bases from V and 4 from J, leaving 6 bases between them. CDR3 sequence reads: CASSPMYEQYF. The CDR3 nucleotides are TGTGCCAGCAGCCCGATGTACGAGCAGTACTTC.

This clonotype has a count of ten or more. The genes are TRBV7-2 and TRBJ1-1; weak D call: TRBD1 (5 bases). CDR3 size: 14 residues. The V gene lost 4 bases and the J gene lost 9 bases, with 18 bases spanning the gap. The germline V gene has CDR1 SGHTA and CDR2 FQGNSA. CDR3 nucleotides: TGTGCCAGCAGCTCCCTCCAGGCGGGGGGTAAAGCTTTCTTT. This gives the protein CASSSLQAGGKAFF.

Ten or more counts support this clonotype. The CDR3 sequence: CASSDQGGRSYNEQFF. The DNA for the CDR3 is TGTGCCAGCAGCGACCAGGGGGGGCGGTCCTACAATGAGCAGTTCTTC. This chain links TRBV7-9 with TRBJ2-1, with D tentatively TRBD1 or TRBD2 (7 bases each). Germline-derived CDR1 and CDR2 are SEHNR and FQNEAQ (reference sequence). The CDR3 runs 16 residues. V lost 5 bases to trimming and J lost 1 base, with 15 bases between them.

This clonotype was observed at least ten times. The chain is built from TRBV10-2 and TRBJ1-2, with TRBD1 matching 8 bases. CDR1 WSHSY and CDR2 SAAADI come from the germline V gene. The CDR3 covers 13 residues. Trimming at V came to 5 bases and at J to 3 bases, leaving 2 bases not matched to a gene. CDR3 residues: CASSTTGDYGYTF. The CDR3 DNA is TGCGCCAGCAGTACGACAGGGGACTATGGCTACACCTTC.

This clonotype was detected many times. The rearrangement joins TRBV14 to TRBJ2-1; no clear D. Germline values: CDR1 SGHDN, CDR2 FVKESK. Trimming stripped 2 bases from V and 4 bases from J, with 12 bases between. The CDR3 runs 15 residues. The DNA for the CDR3 is TGTGCCAGCAGCCAATACAACCACCCTTACAATGAGCAGTTCTTC. It specifies CASSQYNHPYNEQFF.

Ten or more counts support this clonotype. The chain recombines TRBV20-1 with TRBJ2-7, with 9 bases aligning to TRBD2. CDR1 is DFQATT, CDR2 SNEGSKA, per germline (reference sequence). The V and J ends lost 7 bases and 0 bases, in that order; junction bases with no gene match: 7. There are 14 residues in the CDR3. CDR3 DNA: TGCAGTGTTAGGACTAGCGAAAGCTCCTACGAGCAGTACTTC. Amino acid sequence: CSVRTSESSYEQYF.

This clonotype was seen a few times. The CDR3 DNA sequence: TGTGCCAGCTCACCAAAGTTAACAGCGGTCTACACCTTC. Translating it yields CASSPKLTAVYTF. The rearrangement links TRBV18 to TRBJ1-2; D unresolved. The CDR3 contains 13 residues. Trimming stripped 2 bases from V and 10 bases from J, with 14 bases between. Germline V CDR1 and CDR2: KGHSH, LQKENI.

This clonotype has a count of ten or more. The chain employs TRBV7-9 and TRBJ2-3; no firm D call. Per the germline V gene, CDR1 is SEHNR and CDR2 is FQNEAQ (reference sequence). V was shortened by 2 bases and J by 2 bases, with 8 bases between the two germline ends. This CDR3 is built from 14 residues. The CDR3 DNA follows: TGTGCCAGCAGCTTACAGGAGCACACAGATACGCAGTATTTT. Translating gives CASSLQEHTDTQYF. Combining the CDR3 with reference TRBV7-9 and TRBJ2-3 gives the whole variable domain DTGVSQNPRHKITKRGQNVTFRCDPISEHNRLYWYRQTLGQGPEFLTYFQNEAQLEKSRLLSDRFSAERPKGSFSTLEIQRTEQGDSAMYLCASSLQEHTDTQYFGPGTRLTVL.

This clonotype has a handful of counts. The genes are TRBV12-3 or TRBV12-4 and TRBJ2-7, with 7 bases matching TRBD2. The trim removed 3 bases at V and 0 bases at J, leaving 2 bases unmatched. The CDR3 spans 14 residues. CDR3 DNA sequence: TGTGCCAGCAGTTTGGGGGACTACTCCTACGAGCAGTACTTC. This gives the protein CASSLGDYSYEQYF.

In this sample, this clonotype turned up many times. The chain joins TRBV12-3 or TRBV12-4 to TRBJ1-2; no firm D call. The CDR3 contains 15 residues. V lost 3 bases, J lost 8 bases, and 19 bases lay in between. For the CDR3, the DNA is TGTGCCAGCAGTTTGACCCAGGAAGTTTTGGAGGGCTACACCTTC. Translating gives CASSLTQEVLEGYTF.

This clonotype was seen at least ten times. The rearrangement joins TRBV20-1 to TRBJ2-5; D is perhaps TRBD2 (5 bases). V was shortened by 4 bases and J by 5 bases, with 14 bases between the two germline ends. CDR1 DFQATT and CDR2 SNEGSKA come from the germline V gene (reference sequence). The CDR3 is 13 amino acids. The DNA for the CDR3 is TGCAGTGCTACCGAACGAGGGCCGGAGACCCAGTACTTC. As protein: CSATERGPETQYF.

This clonotype was detected many times. The chain has TRBV4-1 and TRBJ2-2, with D tentatively TRBD1 (6 bases). Germline-derived CDR1 and CDR2 are MGHRA and YSYEKL. The V end was cut by 4 bases, the J end by 5 bases, with 17 bases between. This CDR3 spans 16 amino acids. The CDR3 loop is CASSPQGTLGTGELFF. CDR3 sequence (DNA): TGCGCCAGCAGCCCCCAGGGGACACTCGGGACCGGGGAGCTGTTTTTT.

This clonotype was picked up many times. The chain couples TRBV21-1 to TRBJ2-5; the table's D call TRBD2 went unverified against the DNA. TRBV21-1 represents a pseudogene. The CDR3 is made up of 16 amino acids. In DNA form, the CDR3 reads TGTGCCAGCAGCAAAGTGCCCCGCAAAAGTCAAGAGACCCAGTACTTC. Protein product: CASSKVPRKSQETQYF.

This clonotype has ten or more counts. The rearrangement joins TRBV25-1 to TRBJ1-1; D gene uncertain. The CDR3 runs to 12 residues. V was cut by 7 bases and J by 4 bases, with 10 bases left in between. Germline CDR1 reads MGHDK; CDR2 reads SYGVNS. CDR3: CASMVGFTEAFF. In DNA form, the CDR3 reads TGTGCCAGCATGGTGGGTTTCACTGAAGCTTTCTTT.

This clonotype was counted ten times or more. V gene TRBV5-1 combines with J gene TRBJ1-1, with D possibly TRBD1 on 5 matching bases. The V and J ends lost 0 bases and 1 base respectively, with 10 bases between them. This CDR3 has 15 amino acids. Germline V lookup: CDR1 SGHRS, CDR2 YFSETQ. CDR3 region: CASSLGDLANTEAFF. As DNA, the CDR3 is TGCGCCAGCAGCTTGGGGGACTTGGCGAACACTGAAGCTTTCTTT.

This clonotype was detected a few times. The V and J genes are TRBV6-6 and TRBJ2-3; D might be TRBD2 (6 bases). Germline V gene data show CDR1 as MNHNY and CDR2 as SVGAGI (reference sequence). The CDR3 has 17 amino acids. With 0 bases removed from V and 1 base from J, the gap between germline ends came to 14 bases. The CDR3 is CASSYSRGSSGTDTQYF. The CDR3 nucleotides read TGTGCCAGCAGTTACTCGCGGGGCAGCTCTGGCACAGATACGCAGTATTTT.

The V gene is TRBV3-1, the J gene TRBJ2-2; 12 nucleotides line up with TRBD2. This CDR3 comprises 15 residues. V lost 1 base and J lost 6; bases outside the gene matches: 0. Germline lookup yields CDR1 LGHDT and CDR2 YNNKEL (reference sequence). DNA of the CDR3: TGTGCCAGCAGCCAAGGGACTAGCGGGGCCGGGGAGCTGTTTTTT. Its translation is CASSQGTSGAGELFF.